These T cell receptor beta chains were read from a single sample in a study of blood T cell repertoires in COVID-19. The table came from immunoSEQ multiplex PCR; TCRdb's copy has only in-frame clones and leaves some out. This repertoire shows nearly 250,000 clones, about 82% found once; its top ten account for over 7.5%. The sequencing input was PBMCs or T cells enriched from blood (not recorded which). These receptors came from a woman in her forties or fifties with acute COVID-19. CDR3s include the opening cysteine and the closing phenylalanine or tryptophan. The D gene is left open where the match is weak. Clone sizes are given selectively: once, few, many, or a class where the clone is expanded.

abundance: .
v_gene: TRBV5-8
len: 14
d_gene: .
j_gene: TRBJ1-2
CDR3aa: CASSLRQVRDGYTF
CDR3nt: TGTGCCAGCAGCTTGCGACAGGTTCGGGATGGCTACACCTTC

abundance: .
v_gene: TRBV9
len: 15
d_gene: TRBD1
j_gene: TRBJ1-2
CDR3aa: CASSEGGMNLRGYTF
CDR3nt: TGTGCCAGCAGCGAAGGGGGCATGAATCTCAGGGGCTACACCTTC

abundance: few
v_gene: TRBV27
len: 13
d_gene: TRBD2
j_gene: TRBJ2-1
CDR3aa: CASSRLAGLEQFF
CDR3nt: TGTGCCAGCAGTCGCCTAGCGGGGCTGGAGCAGTTCTTC

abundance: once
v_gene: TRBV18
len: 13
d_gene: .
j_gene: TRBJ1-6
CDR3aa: CASSPLADSPLHF
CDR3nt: TGTGCCAGCTCACCTCTAGCAGATTCACCCCTCCACTTT

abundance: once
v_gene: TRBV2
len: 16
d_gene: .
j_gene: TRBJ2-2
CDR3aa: CASRQMTGGSTGELFF
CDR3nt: TGTGCCAGCAGGCAAATGACAGGAGGAAGTACCGGGGAGCTGTTTTTT

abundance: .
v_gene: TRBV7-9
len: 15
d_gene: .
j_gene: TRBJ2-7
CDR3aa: CASSPRTVKAYEQYF
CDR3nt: TGTGCCAGCAGCCCGAGGACAGTCAAAGCCTACGAGCAGTACTTC

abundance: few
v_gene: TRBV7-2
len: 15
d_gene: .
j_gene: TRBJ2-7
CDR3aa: CASSLGHEVAYEQYF
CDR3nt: TGTGCCAGCAGCTTAGGGCACGAGGTCGCCTACGAGCAGTACTTC

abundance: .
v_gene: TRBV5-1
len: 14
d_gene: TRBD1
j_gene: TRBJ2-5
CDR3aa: CASSRTGSEETQYF
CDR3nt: TGCGCCAGCAGCCGGACAGGGTCCGAAGAGACCCAGTACTTC

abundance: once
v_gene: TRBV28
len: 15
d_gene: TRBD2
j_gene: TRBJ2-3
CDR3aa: CASGQAGGLTDTQYF
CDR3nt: TGTGCCAGCGGCCAAGCGGGGGGGCTAACAGATACGCAGTATTTT

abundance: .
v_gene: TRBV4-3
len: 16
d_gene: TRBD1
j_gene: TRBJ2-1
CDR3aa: CASSQVGTGPYNEQFF
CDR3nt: TGCGCCAGCAGCCAAGTTGGGACAGGGCCCTACAATGAGCAGTTCTTC

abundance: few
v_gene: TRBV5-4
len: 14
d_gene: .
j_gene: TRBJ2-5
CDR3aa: CASRSQGPQETQYF
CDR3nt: TGTGCCAGCAGGTCCCAGGGTCCCCAAGAGACCCAGTACTTC

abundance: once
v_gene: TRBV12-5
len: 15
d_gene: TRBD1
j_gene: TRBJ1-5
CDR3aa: CASGLVTGGNQPQHF
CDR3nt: TGTGCTAGTGGTTTGGTAACAGGGGGAAATCAGCCCCAGCATTTT

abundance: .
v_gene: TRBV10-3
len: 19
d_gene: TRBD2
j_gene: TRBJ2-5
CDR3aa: CAISDLSSTSGIGRETQYF
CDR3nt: TGTGCCATCAGTGACCTATCTTCGACTAGCGGGATAGGTCGAGAGACCCAGTACTTC

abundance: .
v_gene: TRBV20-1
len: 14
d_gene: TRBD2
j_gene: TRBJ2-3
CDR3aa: CSASLAGPKDTQYF
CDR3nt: TGCAGTGCTAGTCTAGCGGGACCCAAGGATACGCAGTATTTT

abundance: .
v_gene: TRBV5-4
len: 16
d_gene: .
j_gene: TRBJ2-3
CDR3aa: CASSPADAGATDTQYF
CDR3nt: TGTGCCAGCAGCCCCGCGGACGCGGGGGCCACAGATACGCAGTATTTT

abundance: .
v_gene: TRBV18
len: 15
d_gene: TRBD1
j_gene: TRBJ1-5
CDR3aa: CASSPGGQDHQPQHF
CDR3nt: TGTGCCAGCTCACCGGGCGGACAGGACCATCAGCCCCAGCATTTT

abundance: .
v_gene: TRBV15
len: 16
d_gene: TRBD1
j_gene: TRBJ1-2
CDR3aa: CATSRDPGTGGGGYTF
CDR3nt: TGTGCCACCAGCAGAGATCCGGGGACAGGGGGCGGTGGCTACACCTTC

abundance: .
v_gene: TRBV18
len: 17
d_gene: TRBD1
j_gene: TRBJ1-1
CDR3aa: CASSYPGQGVGYTEAFF
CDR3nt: TGTGCCAGCTCGTATCCGGGACAGGGGGTCGGGTACACTGAAGCTTTCTTT

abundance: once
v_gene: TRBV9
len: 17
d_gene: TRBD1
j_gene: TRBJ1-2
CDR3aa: CASSVSRVPGGDYGYTF
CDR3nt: TGTGCCAGCAGCGTATCCCGAGTCCCAGGGGGAGACTATGGCTACACCTTC

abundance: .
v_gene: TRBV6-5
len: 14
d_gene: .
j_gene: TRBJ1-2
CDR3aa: CASSRTDSSYGYTF
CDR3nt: TGTGCCAGCAGCCGGACAGACTCTAGCTATGGCTACACCTTC

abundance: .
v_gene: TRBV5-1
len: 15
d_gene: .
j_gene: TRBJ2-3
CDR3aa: CASSLVRRGIDTQYF
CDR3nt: TGCGCCAGCAGCTTGGTAAGGCGGGGTATAGATACGCAGTATTTT

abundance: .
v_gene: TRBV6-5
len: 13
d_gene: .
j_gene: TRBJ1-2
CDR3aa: CASSYSQGNGYTF
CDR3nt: TGTGCCAGCAGTTACTCTCAGGGGAATGGCTACACCTTC

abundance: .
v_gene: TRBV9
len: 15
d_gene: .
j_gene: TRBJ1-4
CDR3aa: CASSVGPGREEKLFF
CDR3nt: TGTGCCAGCAGCGTAGGCCCAGGGCGGGAGGAAAAACTGTTTTTT

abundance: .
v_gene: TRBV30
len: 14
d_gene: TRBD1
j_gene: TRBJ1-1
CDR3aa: CAWSGGQGVTEAFF
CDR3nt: TGTGCCTGGAGCGGGGGACAGGGGGTTACTGAAGCTTTCTTT

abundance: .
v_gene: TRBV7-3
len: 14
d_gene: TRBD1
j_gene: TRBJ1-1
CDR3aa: CASSSTGGPTEAFF
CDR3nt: TGTGCCAGCAGCTCCACAGGGGGACCCACTGAAGCTTTCTTT

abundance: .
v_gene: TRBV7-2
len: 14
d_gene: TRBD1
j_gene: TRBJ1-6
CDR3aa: CASSVTGGGSPLHF
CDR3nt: TGTGCCAGCAGCGTTACAGGGGGAGGTTCACCCCTCCACTTT

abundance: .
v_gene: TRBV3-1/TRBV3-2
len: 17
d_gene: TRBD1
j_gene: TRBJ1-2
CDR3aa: CASSQGVDRGRFYGYTF
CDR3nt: TGTGCCAGCAGCCAAGGGGTGGACAGGGGCCGATTCTATGGCTACACCTTC

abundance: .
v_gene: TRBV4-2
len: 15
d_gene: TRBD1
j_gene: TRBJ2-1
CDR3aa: CASSPRQGSHNEQFF
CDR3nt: TGTGCCAGCAGCCCCCGACAGGGATCCCACAATGAGCAGTTCTTC

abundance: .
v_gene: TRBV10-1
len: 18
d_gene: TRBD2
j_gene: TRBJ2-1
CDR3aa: CASTRSGLAGGPLDEQFF
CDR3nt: TGCGCCAGCACTAGATCCGGACTAGCGGGGGGGCCTCTCGATGAGCAGTTCTTC